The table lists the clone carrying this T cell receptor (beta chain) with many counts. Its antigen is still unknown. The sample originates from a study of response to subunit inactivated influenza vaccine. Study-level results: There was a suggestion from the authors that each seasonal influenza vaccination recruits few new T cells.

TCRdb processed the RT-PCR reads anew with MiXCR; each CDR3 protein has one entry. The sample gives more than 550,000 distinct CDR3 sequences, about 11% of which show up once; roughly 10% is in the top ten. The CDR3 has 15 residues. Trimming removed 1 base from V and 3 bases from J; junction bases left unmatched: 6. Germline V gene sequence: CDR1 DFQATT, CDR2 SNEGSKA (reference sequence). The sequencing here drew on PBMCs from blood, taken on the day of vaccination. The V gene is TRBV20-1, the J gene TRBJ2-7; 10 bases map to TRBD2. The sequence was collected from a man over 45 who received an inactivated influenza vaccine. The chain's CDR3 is CSARAPSGSIYEQYF. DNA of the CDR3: TGCAGTGCTAGAGCTCCTAGCGGGAGTATCTACGAGCAGTACTTC.